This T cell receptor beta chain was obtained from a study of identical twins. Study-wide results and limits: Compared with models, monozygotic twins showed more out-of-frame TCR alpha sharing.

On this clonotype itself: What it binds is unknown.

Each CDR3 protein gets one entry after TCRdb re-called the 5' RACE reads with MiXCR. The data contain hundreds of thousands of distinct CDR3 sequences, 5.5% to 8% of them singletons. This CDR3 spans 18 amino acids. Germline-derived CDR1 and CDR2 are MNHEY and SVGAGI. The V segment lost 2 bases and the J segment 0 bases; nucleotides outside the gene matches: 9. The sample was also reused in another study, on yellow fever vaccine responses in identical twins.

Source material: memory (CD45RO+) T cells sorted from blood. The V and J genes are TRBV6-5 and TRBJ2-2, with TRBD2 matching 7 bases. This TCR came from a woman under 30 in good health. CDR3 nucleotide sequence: TGTGCCAGCAGTTACGGGGCTAGCGGCTTCGCGAACACCGGGGAGCTGTTTTTT. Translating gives CASSYGASGFANTGELFF.